A single sample gave rise to the 21 T cell receptor beta chains below, sequenced in a study of naive and memory T cell subsets. Both TRBC1 and TRBC2 were covered by a beta constant-region primer of two equimolar oligonucleotides. The ligated cDNA underwent four PCR rounds using SP2 and nested alpha and beta constant-region primers. Each CDR3 protein gets one entry after TCRdb re-called the UMI-ligation and nested PCR reads with MiXCR. The sample has approximately 20,000 distinct CDR3 sequences; 7% to 10% are singletons. The material sequenced was central memory CD8+ T cells from blood. These receptors were taken from a human donor in good health.

The chain combines TRBV6-5 with TRBJ2-1; TRBD2 is a possible D gene (6 bases). CDR1 is MNHEY and CDR2 is SVGAGI in the germline V gene. V lost 6 bases and J 0 bases, leaving 12 bases between the germline ends. The CDR3 is made up of 15 amino acids. In DNA, the CDR3 is TGTGCCAGCAGGGACCTAGCGTCCTCCTACAATGAGCAGTTCTTC. Protein: CASRDLASSYNEQFF.

The rearrangement joins TRBV12-3 or TRBV12-4 to TRBJ1-6; weak D call: TRBD1 (5 bases). V shed 0 bases and J shed 12 bases, with 12 bases lying between them. The CDR3 consists of 14 residues. This CDR3 is CASSLATGHGPLHF. DNA for the CDR3: TGTGCCAGCAGTTTAGCAACAGGCCACGGACCCCTCCACTTT.

This clonotype was counted many times. The V and J genes are TRBV4-3 and TRBJ2-6; D gene unclear. Germline CDR1 reads LGHNA; CDR2 reads YSLEER. V was trimmed by 1 base and J by 3 bases, leaving 10 bases between them. The CDR3 has 16 residues. CDR3 sequence: CASSQAIQVGANVLTF. CDR3 sequence (DNA): TGCGCCAGCAGCCAAGCCATCCAGGTTGGGGCCAACGTCCTGACTTTC.

This clonotype has more than one count but fewer than ten. The chain has TRBV28 and TRBJ2-7, with 13 bases matching TRBD2. V trimming: 4 bases; J trimming: 5 bases; junction bases outside the gene matches: 5. CDR3 length: 15 amino acids. Germline CDR1 and CDR2: MDHEN and SYDVKM. The CDR3, as DNA: TGTGCCAGCAGTTGGGGACTAGCGGGATCGGACGAGCAGTACTTC. Encoded protein: CASSWGLAGSDEQYF.

This clonotype was observed at least ten times. J is TRBJ2-3 and V is TRBV3-1, with 14 bases matching TRBD2. The CDR3 spans 17 residues. The trim removed 4 bases at V and 5 bases at J, leaving 8 bases unmatched. In germline, CDR1 is LGHDT, CDR2 YNNKEL (reference sequence). The CDR3: CASSRRLAGGAEDTQYF. CDR3 in DNA: TGTGCCAGCAGCCGAAGACTAGCGGGAGGGGCCGAAGATACGCAGTATTTT.

This clonotype occurred a few times. V is TRBV6-1 and J is TRBJ1-2, with D tentatively TRBD1 (5 bases). V lost 1 base to trimming and J lost 2 bases, with 5 bases between them. The CDR3 loop spans 13 amino acids. The germline V gene has CDR1 MNHNS and CDR2 SASEGT. The CDR3 loop reads CASSEGGNYGYTF. The CDR3 nucleotides are TGTGCCAGCAGTGAAGGGGGGAACTATGGCTACACCTTC.

CDR3 amino acids: CASSPPNTGAYQETQYF. The CDR3 DNA sequence: TGTGCCAGCTCGCCCCCCAATACAGGGGCGTACCAAGAGACCCAGTACTTC. The chain combines TRBV18 with TRBJ2-5; 7 nucleotides match TRBD1. The V gene end was trimmed by 6 bases and the J gene end by 0 bases; junction bases not matched to a gene: 13. The germline V gene encodes CDR1 KGHSH and CDR2 LQKENI. There are 17 residues in the CDR3.

This clonotype appeared a few times. This chain joins TRBV7-9 and TRBJ2-2, with D unclear. The CDR3 is 14 residues long. Germline values: CDR1 SEHNR, CDR2 FQNEAQ (reference sequence). V lost 5 bases, J lost 3 bases, and 10 bases lay in between. CDR3 nucleotide sequence: TGTGCCAGCAGCCCATGGATGCACACCGGGGAGCTGTTTTTT. This gives the protein CASSPWMHTGELFF.

This clonotype was observed at least ten times. The chain joins TRBV6-6 to TRBJ2-1; a possible D gene is TRBD2 (5 bases). Germline CDR1 is MNHNY and CDR2 is SVGAGI (reference sequence). The CDR3 runs to 15 residues. The V and J ends lost 2 bases and 3 bases respectively, with 11 bases between them. CDR3 DNA sequence: TGTGCCAGCAGTTACGAGACGGGAAACTACAATGAGCAGTTCTTC. It specifies CASSYETGNYNEQFF.

V usage is TRBV6-1 and J usage is TRBJ1-1; D gene uncertain. This CDR3 comprises 16 residues. Trimming removed 2 bases at V and 3 bases at J, with 16 bases between. The germline V gene encodes CDR1 MNHNS and CDR2 SASEGT. CDR3 in DNA: TGTGCCAGCAGTGAATGGGGTGGCAACGCGGACACTGAAGCTTTCTTT. Encoded protein: CASSEWGGNADTEAFF.

This clonotype has only a few counts. The chain joins TRBV7-6 to TRBJ1-1; D gene unclear. This CDR3 is 16 amino acids long. V gave up 0 bases and J gave up 1 base, with 12 bases separating them. CDR1 and CDR2 (germline): SGHVS, FNYEAQ. For the CDR3, the DNA is TGTGCCAGCAGCTTAGCAGGGCCCGGTGCGAACACTGAAGCTTTCTTT. Translated, it gives CASSLAGPGANTEAFF.

The chain carries TRBV11-2 and TRBJ2-1, with D hard to call. The germline V gene encodes CDR1 SGHAT and CDR2 FQNNGV. The ends were cut back, 5 bases at V and 3 bases at J, with 5 bases in the middle. The CDR3 loop spans 12 amino acids. The CDR3 protein is CASSENYNEQFF. The CDR3 bases are TGTGCCAGCAGCGAAAACTACAATGAGCAGTTCTTC.

The sample holds a few counts of this clonotype. The CDR3 loop reads CASSAGQGAHEQYF. The CDR3 DNA reads TGTGCCAGCAGTGCGGGACAGGGGGCGCACGAGCAGTACTTC. The chain carries TRBV6-1 and TRBJ2-7; 12 nucleotides agree with TRBD1. This CDR3 has 14 residues. Looked up from germline, CDR1 is MNHNS and CDR2 is SASEGT. Trimming removed 4 bases from V and 5 bases from J; junction bases left unmatched: 3.

This clonotype was counted ten times or more. This chain links TRBV19 with TRBJ2-7; TRBD2 matches at 7 bases. CDR3 size: 13 residues. V was pared by 3 bases and J by 7 bases, with 6 bases of the junction left unmatched. Germline values: CDR1 LNHDA, CDR2 SQIVND (reference sequence). CDR3 DNA sequence: TGTGCCAGTAGTATCCGCGCAGCGGGGGAGCAGTACTTC. The encoded protein is CASSIRAAGEQYF.

This chain uses TRBV4-2 with TRBJ2-7, with 9 bases lining up with TRBD2. This CDR3 comprises 18 residues. V shed 4 bases, J shed 5 bases, and the junction held 18 bases outside the gene matches. CDR1 is LGHNA and CDR2 is YNFKEQ in the germline V gene. The CDR3 reads CASSRRADLAGPEDEQYF. For the CDR3, the DNA is TGTGCCAGCAGCCGGAGAGCAGACCTAGCGGGACCGGAGGACGAGCAGTACTTC.

CDR3 in DNA: TGCAGCGTTGAAGGAAATGTCGGCGGGAGGGAAAATGAGCAGTTCTTC. It translates to CSVEGNVGGRENEQFF. The chain joins TRBV29-1 to TRBJ2-1; 9 bases are a match to TRBD2. V shed 1 base, J shed 7 bases, and the junction held 11 bases outside the gene matches. There are 16 residues in the CDR3. Per the germline V gene, CDR1 is SQVTM and CDR2 is ANQGSEA.

This clonotype was counted only a few times. Here the CDR3 reads CASSIMTTRLILPELFF. For the CDR3, the DNA is TGTGCCAGTAGTATAATGACAACGAGGCTGATTCTCCCGGAGCTGTTTTTT. This rearrangement joins TRBV19 to TRBJ2-2; D unresolved. Trimming removed 2 bases from V and 10 bases from J, with 23 bases in between. The CDR3 spans 17 residues. Germline values: CDR1 LNHDA, CDR2 SQIVND (reference sequence).

This clonotype was recorded many times. The chain employs TRBV28 and TRBJ1-1; no reliable D call. This CDR3 contains 14 residues. Trimming stripped 8 bases from V and 4 bases from J, with 17 bases between. Per germline, CDR1 MDHEN and CDR2 SYDVKM. The DNA for the CDR3 is TGTGCCAGCCTCCCCATCGTCGATAGCACTGAAGCTTTCTTT. Translating it yields CASLPIVDSTEAFF.

The table lists this clonotype with a few counts. The CDR3: CASRSGSRFGELFF. CDR3 bases: TGTGCCAGCAGGAGCGGGAGTAGGTTTGGGGAGCTGTTTTTT. V usage is TRBV11-2 and J usage is TRBJ2-2; 8 bases are shared with TRBD2. CDR1 and CDR2 (germline): SGHAT, FQNNGV. This CDR3 has 14 residues. V was clipped by 6 bases and J by 8 bases; unmatched bases: 8.

This clonotype came up many times. The chain employs TRBV12-3 or TRBV12-4 and TRBJ1-5; TRBD1 is a possible D gene (6 bases). The CDR3 is made up of 21 amino acids. V lost 7 bases to trimming and J lost 0 bases, with 31 bases between them. CDR3 sequence: CASTEFGLTGFAYHSNQPQHF. DNA for the CDR3: TGTGCCAGCACCGAGTTTGGGCTTACAGGGTTCGCCTATCATAGCAATCAGCCCCAGCATTTT.

This clonotype was counted only a few times. The gene calls are TRBV25-1 and TRBJ2-3; 8 bases are shared with TRBD1. V was pared by 6 bases and J by 5 bases, with 10 bases of the junction left unmatched. Germline assignment: CDR1 MGHDK and CDR2 SYGVNS. The CDR3 totals 15 residues. The CDR3 nucleotides read TGTGCCAGCAGAGTTGTGGCAGGGGGCAAAGATACGCAGTATTTT. Protein product: CASRVVAGGKDTQYF.